This TCR beta chain was obtained from a study of beta chain features in type 1 diabetes. Notes on the study in general: TCRB CDR3s from Type 1 diabetes patients were moderately but significantly shorter in all four CD4+ subsets.

Expressed TCRB transcripts were sequenced because the isolated RNA had all been reverse transcribed beforehand. Clones were read by immunoSEQ multiplex PCR, and TCRdb kept only the in-frame ones, dropping some. The sample has 300,000 to 400,000 clones, 9.3% seen once. Per germline, CDR1 MDHEN and CDR2 SYDVKM. V trimming: 8 bases; J trimming: 8 bases; junction bases outside the gene matches: 12. This CDR3 is 15 amino acids long. Each of the CD4+ naive, central memory, regulatory and stem cell-like memory populations was sorted via CD45RO/CCR7/CD25/CD127/CD95/CD27. The table lists this clone with a few counts. What it binds is not known.

Specimen: central memory CD4+ T cells from blood. V gene TRBV28 combines with J gene TRBJ1-2, with 12 bases identical to TRBD1. The sequence was obtained from a man aged 30 to 39 with type 1 diabetes. CDR3 coding DNA: TGTGCCAGCGGGACAGGGGGCCTGGTTTCCAGCGGCTACACCTTC. Amino acid sequence: CASGTGGLVSSGYTF.